The 32 T cell receptor beta chains given below trace back to one sample, sequenced in a study of T cells after yellow fever vaccination. TCRdb processed the 5' RACE reads anew with MiXCR; each CDR3 protein has one entry. Among about 150,000 distinct CDR3 sequences, about 6.2% were seen once, and the ten largest hold about 0.61%. The sample was CD4+ T cells sorted from PBMCs, taken 10 days after the yellow fever booster vaccination. These TCRs come from a man under 40 who received the YFV17D yellow fever vaccine.

The chain links TRBV7-8 to TRBJ1-2; D possibly corresponds to TRBD1 (5 bases). V dropped 6 bases and J dropped 8 bases, with 19 bases sitting between them. The CDR3 has 14 amino acids. Germline CDR1 and CDR2: SGHVS and FQNEAQ. The DNA for the CDR3 is TGTGCCAGCAGTGAGAAACAGGACTCCACCGGCTACACCTTC. Encoded protein: CASSEKQDSTGYTF. Filled out from reference TRBV7-8 and TRBJ1-2, the complete variable domain reads GAGVSQSPRYKVAKRGQDVALRCDPISGHVSLFWYQQALGQGPEFLTYFQNEAQLDKSGLPSDRFFAERPEGSVSTLKIQRTQQEDSAVYLCASSEKQDSTGYTFGSGTRLTVV.

In its sample, this clonotype was seen many times. This chain links TRBV29-1 with TRBJ2-2, with 8 bases that match TRBD2. The CDR3 has 12 residues. V shed 7 bases and J 6 bases; nucleotides not matched to a gene: 4. The germline gives CDR1 SQVTM, CDR2 ANQGSEA. CDR3 bases: TGCAGCGGAGCGGGAGAGGCCGGGGAGCTGTTTTTT. The encoded protein is CSGAGEAGELFF.

This clonotype was seen many times. The chain employs TRBV4-3 and TRBJ2-2; no firm D call. Germline V gene data show CDR1 as LGHNA and CDR2 as YSLEER. The CDR3 is 16 amino acids. The V gene lost 1 base and the J gene lost 0 bases, with 9 bases spanning the gap. In DNA, the CDR3 is TGCGCCAGCAGCCAAGTGTGGACGGCGAACACCGGGGAGCTGTTTTTT. Translated, it gives CASSQVWTANTGELFF.

Ten or more counts support this clonotype. The CDR3 loop is CASSFPNLWNEQFF. The CDR3 DNA sequence: TGTGCCAGCAGCTTCCCAAATTTGTGGAATGAGCAGTTCTTC. This chain connects TRBV7-2 to TRBJ2-1, with no clear D. The V end was cut by 3 bases, the J end by 7 bases, with 13 bases between. The length of the CDR3 is 14 residues. Germline CDR1 and CDR2: SGHTA and FQGNSA.

This clonotype came up many times. CDR3 DNA: TGTGCCAGCAACTTTAACAGCCTCTCCTACAATGAGCAGTTCTTC. Translating gives CASNFNSLSYNEQFF. V and J are TRBV7-2 and TRBJ2-1; no clear D gene. Between the trimmed V and J ends, which lost 7 bases and 0 bases, there was a span of 13 bases. Germline V gives CDR1 SGHTA, CDR2 FQGNSA. This CDR3 spans 15 amino acids.

The table lists this clonotype with a few counts. V and J are TRBV7-7 and TRBJ2-1; tentatively, D is TRBD1 (5 bases). Trimming removed 1 base from V and 7 bases from J, with 11 bases in between. From germline, CDR1 is SSHAT and CDR2 FNYEAQ (reference sequence). The CDR3 spans 14 residues. The CDR3 loop reads CASSLVAGQNEQFF. The CDR3 nucleotides are TGTGCCAGCAGCTTAGTCGCAGGGCAGAATGAGCAGTTCTTC. The whole variable domain, remainder taken from reference TRBV7-7 and TRBJ2-1, is GAGVSQSPRYKVTKRGQDVTLRCDPISSHATLYWYQQALGQGPEFLTYFNYEAQPDKSGLPSDRFSAERPEGSISTLTIQRTEQRDSAMYRCASSLVAGQNEQFFGPGTRLTVL.

This clonotype was observed at least ten times. This chain connects TRBV29-1 to TRBJ2-5; 9 nucleotides line up with TRBD1. Germline CDR1 is SQVTM and CDR2 is ANQGSEA. This CDR3 comprises 12 residues. The trim removed 6 bases at V and 5 bases at J, leaving 4 bases unmatched. CDR3 nucleotide sequence: TGCAGCGTGACAGGGGGGATGGAGACCCAGTACTTC. Protein sequence: CSVTGGMETQYF.

This rearrangement joins TRBV28 to TRBJ2-7; 9 nucleotides match TRBD2. Trimming cost V 8 bases and J 3 bases; bases outside gene matches: 11. The CDR3 is 15 amino acids. Germline-derived CDR1 and CDR2 are MDHEN and SYDVKM. CDR3 region: CASGGAGGGSYEQYF. The CDR3 nucleotides read TGTGCCAGCGGGGGAGCGGGAGGTGGAAGCTACGAGCAGTACTTC. The whole variable domain, remainder taken from reference TRBV28 and TRBJ2-7, is DVKVTQSSRYLVKRTGEKVFLECVQDMDHENMFWYRQDPGLGLRLIYFSYDVKMKEKGDIPEGYSVSREKKERFSLILESASTNQTSMYLCASGGAGGGSYEQYFGPGTRLTVT.

This clonotype was counted at least ten times. The CDR3 DNA sequence: TGCAGTGCTAGTTGGACGGGCGAGAGGGGAGCTTTCTTT. Translated, it gives CSASWTGERGAFF. This chain connects TRBV20-1 to TRBJ1-1, with D possibly being TRBD1 (5 bases). V gave up 3 bases and J gave up 10 bases, with 18 bases separating them. This CDR3 region has 13 residues. The germline gives CDR1 DFQATT, CDR2 SNEGSKA (reference sequence).

There are many counts of this clonotype. This rearrangement joins TRBV3-1 to TRBJ2-2, with 7 bases identical to TRBD1. J gave up 5 bases and V 4 bases, and 10 bases lay outside the gene matches. CDR3 length: 16 residues. CDR1 LGHDT and CDR2 YNNKEL come from the germline V gene (reference sequence). The CDR3 region is CASSRQGQLVTGELFF. As DNA, the CDR3 is TGTGCCAGCAGCCGTCAGGGACAGTTAGTAACCGGGGAGCTGTTTTTT.

The table lists this clonotype with many counts. The chain joins TRBV18 to TRBJ2-7; 7 positions match TRBD2. The J segment lost 6 bases and the V segment lost 2 bases, leaving 7 bases of the junction unmatched. CDR3 length equals 14 residues. Germline V lookup: CDR1 KGHSH, CDR2 LQKENI. CDR3: CASSPAGVLGEQYF. DNA of the CDR3: TGTGCCAGCTCACCAGCGGGAGTGTTGGGCGAGCAGTACTTC.

This clonotype was counted ten times or more. CDR3 coding DNA: TGTGCCAGCAGGTCGGAGGGGGGAATTCAGCCCCAGCATTTT. Its translation: CASRSEGGIQPQHF. The J gene is TRBJ1-5, the V gene TRBV2; D might be TRBD1 (6 bases). The CDR3 extends over 14 amino acids. Germline CDR1 reads SNHLY; CDR2 reads FYNNEI. The V and J ends lost 6 bases and 6 bases respectively, with 15 bases between them.

This clonotype was detected a few times. This chain uses TRBV15 with TRBJ1-1; D ambiguous. CDR3 size: 14 residues. CDR1 is LNHNV and CDR2 is YYDKDF in the germline V gene (reference sequence). V was trimmed by 5 bases and J by 4 bases, leaving 14 bases between them. The DNA for the CDR3 is TGTGCCACCAGCCGAACCTTCAGCGGCACTGAAGCTTTCTTT. This sequence encodes CATSRTFSGTEAFF.

This clonotype has a count of ten or more. The CDR3 here is CASSANTLPSGYYNEQFF. CDR3 sequence (DNA): TGTGCCAGCAGCGCAAATACACTCCCCTCCGGTTACTACAATGAGCAGTTCTTC. V usage is TRBV9 and J usage is TRBJ2-1; D unresolved. The germline V and J ends were trimmed by 3 bases and 3 bases, with 22 bases remaining between them. The CDR3 is made up of 18 amino acids. Germline CDR1 and CDR2: SGDLS and YYNGEE.

This clonotype was counted many times. V is TRBV7-2 and J is TRBJ2-3; TRBD2 aligns across 11 bases. From germline, CDR1 is SGHTA and CDR2 FQGNSA. Germline trimming cut 5 bases from V and 5 bases from J; bases unmatched to any gene: 9. The CDR3 loop spans 16 amino acids. CDR3 amino acids: CASSQRGLAEIDTQYF. CDR3 coding DNA: TGTGCCAGCAGCCAAAGGGGACTAGCGGAGATAGATACGCAGTATTTT.

The rearrangement joins TRBV20-1 to TRBJ2-5; 11 nucleotides match TRBD2. This CDR3 is 14 amino acids long. Trimming cost V 4 bases and J 2 bases; bases outside gene matches: 3. The V gene's germline CDR1 is DFQATT and CDR2 SNEGSKA (reference sequence). This CDR3 reads CSAKGLADQETQYF. CDR3 coding DNA: TGCAGTGCTAAGGGACTAGCGGATCAAGAGACCCAGTACTTC.

In its sample, this clonotype was seen many times. At one end, the junction sequence differs from germline, possibly due to a read error. The rearrangement joins TRBV20-1 to TRBJ2-7, with D tentatively TRBD1 (6 bases). Germline assignment: CDR1 DFQATT and CDR2 SNEGSKA (reference sequence). This CDR3 is built from 16 residues. The CDR3 region is CSAGDGHRAPPYEQYF. The CDR3, as DNA: TGCAGTGCTGGAGACGGGCACAGGGCTCCCCCCTACGAGCAGTACTTC.

The rearrangement links TRBV5-1 to TRBJ2-5; no definite D call. The germline V and J ends were trimmed by 0 bases and 1 base, with 10 bases remaining between them. The CDR3 length is 15 residues. Germline CDR1 is SGHRS and CDR2 is YFSETQ. CDR3 nucleotides: TGCGCCAGCAGCTTGGGACTCAGAATCCAAGAGACCCAGTACTTC. Translated: CASSLGLRIQETQYF.

This clonotype was counted between two and nine times. The genes are TRBV20-1 and TRBJ2-2, with D perhaps given as TRBD1 or TRBD2 (6 bases each). CDR1 is DFQATT, CDR2 SNEGSKA, per germline (reference sequence). The CDR3 totals 14 residues. V was shortened by 3 bases and J by 0 bases, with 8 bases between the two germline ends. The CDR3 region is CSARRDTNTGELFF. Written as DNA, the CDR3 is TGCAGTGCTAGGCGGGACACGAACACCGGGGAGCTGTTTTTT.

The table lists this clonotype with a few counts. The V call is TRBV7-2, the J call TRBJ1-1; 7 nucleotides align to TRBD1. V lost 5 bases, J lost 1 base, and 10 bases stayed unmatched. This CDR3 has 16 residues. The germline gives CDR1 SGHTA, CDR2 FQGNSA. DNA of the CDR3: TGTGCCAGCAGCCGCCGGCCAGGGGGTCCGAACACTGAAGCTTTCTTT. This sequence encodes CASSRRPGGPNTEAFF.

The table lists this clonotype with many counts. The chain employs TRBV10-3 and TRBJ2-3, with D hard to call. The CDR3 is 11 amino acids. Germline values: CDR1 ENHRY, CDR2 SYGVKD. V was trimmed by 4 bases and J by 3 bases, leaving 2 bases between them. The CDR3 spells CAISGTDTQYF. The CDR3 DNA is TGTGCCATCAGTGGGACAGATACGCAGTATTTT.

This clonotype has at least ten counts. This rearrangement joins TRBV7-2 to TRBJ2-7, with 10 bases identical to TRBD2. This CDR3 is built from 18 residues. Germline V CDR1 and CDR2: SGHTA, FQGNSA. Trimming took 0 bases from V and 0 from J; bases not matched to a gene: 8. This CDR3 is CASSLAVPSGSASYEQYF. In DNA, the CDR3 is TGTGCCAGCAGCTTAGCCGTGCCTAGCGGGAGCGCCTCCTACGAGCAGTACTTC.

This clonotype was observed at least ten times. The chain links TRBV19 to TRBJ2-2, with a tentative D call TRBD2 (5 bases). CDR3 length: 14 residues. With 9 bases removed from V and 2 bases from J, the gap between germline ends came to 13 bases. Germline lookup yields CDR1 LNHDA and CDR2 SQIVND (reference sequence). The CDR3 DNA reads TGTGCCAGCTCCCGGGATTATAACACCGGGGAGCTGTTTTTT. Translated: CASSRDYNTGELFF.

This clonotype was observed a few times. V gene TRBV28 combines with J gene TRBJ1-2; D remains unclear. Germline CDR1 reads MDHEN; CDR2 reads SYDVKM. The V end was cut by 6 bases, the J end by 4 bases, with 6 bases between. The CDR3 has 11 residues. The CDR3 DNA reads TGTGCCAGCAGGGGCGGCTATGGCTACACCTTC. Translated, it gives CASRGGYGYTF.

Ten or more counts support this clonotype. This chain connects TRBV29-1 to TRBJ1-2; D remains ambiguous. The V gene lost 2 bases and the J gene lost 4 bases, with 11 bases spanning the gap. There are 13 residues in the CDR3. Germline V gives CDR1 SQVTM, CDR2 ANQGSEA. The CDR3 DNA reads TGCAGCGTTGAAAAACAGTCGCTCTATGGCTACACCTTC. Residues: CSVEKQSLYGYTF.

This clonotype was seen at least ten times. The chain couples TRBV12-3 or TRBV12-4 to TRBJ2-5; D may correspond to TRBD1 or TRBD2 (5 bases each). The CDR3 has 13 amino acids. Trimming took 1 base from V and 4 from J, leaving 7 bases between them. In DNA, the CDR3 is TGTGCCAGCAGTTTAGGGGACGTAGAGACCCAGTACTTC. This sequence encodes CASSLGDVETQYF.

This clonotype has at least ten counts. The rearrangement joins TRBV6-5 to TRBJ2-7; 10 bases fit TRBD2. The CDR3 totals 15 residues. V trimming: 7 bases; J trimming: 0 bases; junction bases outside the gene matches: 6. Germline values: CDR1 MNHEY, CDR2 SVGAGI. CDR3 in DNA: TGTGCCAGCAAGTTACTAGCGGGACACTCCTACGAGCAGTACTTC. It specifies CASKLLAGHSYEQYF.

In its sample, this clonotype was seen many times. V and J are TRBV7-8 and TRBJ2-7; perhaps TRBD2 as D (5 bases). The CDR3 sequence is 12 residues long. CDR1 and CDR2 (germline): SGHVS, FQNEAQ. Trimming removed 10 bases from V and 2 bases from J, with 12 bases in between. CDR3 DNA sequence: TGTGCCATCAGTGGGAGCGCCTACGAGCAGTACTTC. Translating it yields CAISGSAYEQYF.

Remarks on this clonotype: A much larger clone lies one base from this, so it may be a read error. The genes are TRBV12-3 or TRBV12-4 and TRBJ1-1; the D is unclear. Trimming pared 5 bases from V and 6 bases from J, leaving 13 bases between. CDR3 length: 13 amino acids. CDR3 protein: CASSPGSHPEAFF. The DNA of the CDR3 is TGTGCCAGCAGTCCCGGGAGCCACCCTGAAGCTTTCTTT.

This clonotype was recorded at least ten times. The gene calls are TRBV7-2 and TRBJ2-3; either TRBD1 or TRBD2 may fit D (7 bases each). CDR3 length equals 14 residues. Per the germline V gene, CDR1 is SGHTA and CDR2 is FQGNSA. The V gene lost 4 bases and the J gene lost 7 bases, with 15 bases spanning the gap. As DNA, the CDR3 is TGTGCCAGCAGCTCAGGGGGGGCTGGATATACGCAGTATTTT. This sequence encodes CASSSGGAGYTQYF. Supplemented by reference TRBV7-2 and TRBJ2-3, the full variable domain reads GAGVSQSPSNKVTEKGKDVELRCDPISGHTALYWYRQSLGQGLEFLIYFQGNSAPDKSGLPSDRFSAERTGGSVSTLTIQRTQQEDSAVYLCASSSGGAGYTQYFGPGTRLTVL.

Worth noting for this clonotype: Possible read error: a much larger clone is one base away. The V gene is TRBV6-5, the J gene TRBJ2-3; the D gene is possibly TRBD2 (5 bases). Deletions cut 6 bases from V and 6 bases from J, with 22 bases between. The CDR3 extends over 16 amino acids. Looked up from germline, CDR1 is MNHEY and CDR2 is SVGAGI. CDR3 DNA: TGTGCCAGCAGCTATAACGCGGCGGGCCCTGGGGATACGCAGTATTTT. Encoded protein: CASSYNAAGPGDTQYF.

This clonotype was seen repeatedly, ten times or more. The chain has TRBV7-2 and TRBJ2-3; 8 bases are shared with TRBD2. Germline CDR1 SGHTA, CDR2 FQGNSA. CDR3 size: 14 residues. V gave up 4 bases and J gave up 4 bases; unmatched junction bases: 4. CDR3 amino acids: CASSSSGSPDTQYF. In nucleotides, the CDR3 is TGTGCCAGCAGCTCAAGCGGGAGTCCAGATACGCAGTATTTT. Together with reference TRBV7-2 and TRBJ2-3, the CDR3 gives the full variable domain: GAGVSQSPSNKVTEKGKDVELRCDPISGHTALYWYRQSLGQGLEFLIYFQGNSAPDKSGLPSDRFSAERTGGSVSTLTIQRTQQEDSAVYLCASSSSGSPDTQYFGPGTRLTVL.